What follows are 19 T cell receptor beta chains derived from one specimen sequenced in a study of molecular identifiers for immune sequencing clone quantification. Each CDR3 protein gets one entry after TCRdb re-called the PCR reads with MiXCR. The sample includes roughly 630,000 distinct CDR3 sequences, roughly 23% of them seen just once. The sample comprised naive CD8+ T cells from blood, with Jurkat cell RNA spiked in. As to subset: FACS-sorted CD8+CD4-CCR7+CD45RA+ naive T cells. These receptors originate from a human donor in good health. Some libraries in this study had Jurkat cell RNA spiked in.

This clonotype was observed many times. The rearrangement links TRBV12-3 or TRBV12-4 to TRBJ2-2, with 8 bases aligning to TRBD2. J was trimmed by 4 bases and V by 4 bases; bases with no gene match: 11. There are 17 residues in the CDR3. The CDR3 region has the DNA TGTGCCAGCAGTTCCAGCGGGGGCCCCACACTCACCGGGGAGCTGTTTTTT. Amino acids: CASSSSGGPTLTGELFF.

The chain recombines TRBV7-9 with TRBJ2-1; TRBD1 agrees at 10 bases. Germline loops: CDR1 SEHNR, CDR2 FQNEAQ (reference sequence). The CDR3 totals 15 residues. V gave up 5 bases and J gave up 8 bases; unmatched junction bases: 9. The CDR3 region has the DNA TGTGCCAGCAGCAACCGGGACAGGGGTAGGGATGAGCAGTTCTTC. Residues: CASSNRDRGRDEQFF.

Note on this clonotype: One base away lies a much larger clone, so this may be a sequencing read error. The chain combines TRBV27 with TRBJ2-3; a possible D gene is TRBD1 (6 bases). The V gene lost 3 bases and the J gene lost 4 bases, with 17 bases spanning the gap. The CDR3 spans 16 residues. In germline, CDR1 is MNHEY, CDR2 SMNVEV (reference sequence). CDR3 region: CASSLGTGIYADTQYF. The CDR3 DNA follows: TGTGCCAGCAGTTTGGGAACAGGGATTTACGCAGATACGCAGTATTTT.

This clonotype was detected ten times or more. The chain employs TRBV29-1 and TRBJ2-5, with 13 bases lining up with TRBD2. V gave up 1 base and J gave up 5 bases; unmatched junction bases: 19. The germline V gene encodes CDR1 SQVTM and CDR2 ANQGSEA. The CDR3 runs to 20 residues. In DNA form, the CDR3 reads TGCAGCGTTGAAGCCCCGACAGCCGGGACTAGCGGGGTCGTCGCGGAGACCCAGTACTTC. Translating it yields CSVEAPTAGTSGVVAETQYF.

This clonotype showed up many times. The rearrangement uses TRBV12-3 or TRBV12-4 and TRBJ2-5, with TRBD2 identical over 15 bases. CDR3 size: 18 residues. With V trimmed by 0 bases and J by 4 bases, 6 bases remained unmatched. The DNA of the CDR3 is TGTGCCAGCAGTTTAGCGGCAGGACTAGCGGGAGGGGGAGAGACCCAGTACTTC. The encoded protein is CASSLAAGLAGGGETQYF.

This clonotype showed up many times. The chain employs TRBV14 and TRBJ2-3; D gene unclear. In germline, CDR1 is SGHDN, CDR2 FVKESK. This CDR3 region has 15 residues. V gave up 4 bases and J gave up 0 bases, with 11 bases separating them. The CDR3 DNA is TGTGCCAGCAGCCGAGAAGACGGCAGCACAGATACGCAGTATTTT. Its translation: CASSREDGSTDTQYF.

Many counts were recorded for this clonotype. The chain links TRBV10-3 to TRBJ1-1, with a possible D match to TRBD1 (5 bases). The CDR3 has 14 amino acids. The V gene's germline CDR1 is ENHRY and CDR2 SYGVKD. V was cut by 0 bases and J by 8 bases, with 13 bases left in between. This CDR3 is CAISESSGDGEAFF. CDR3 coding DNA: TGTGCCATCAGTGAGTCGAGCGGGGACGGAGAAGCTTTCTTT.

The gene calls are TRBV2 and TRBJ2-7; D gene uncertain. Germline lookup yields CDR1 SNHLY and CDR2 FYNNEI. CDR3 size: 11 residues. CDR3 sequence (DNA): TGTGCGACGGCAGATTCCTACGAGCAGTACTTC. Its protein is CATADSYEQYF.

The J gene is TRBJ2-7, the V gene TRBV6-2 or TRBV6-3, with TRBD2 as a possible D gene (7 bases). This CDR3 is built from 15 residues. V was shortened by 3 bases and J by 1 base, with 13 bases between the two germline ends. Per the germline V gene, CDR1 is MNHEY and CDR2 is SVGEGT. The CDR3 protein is CASSYAGGLSYEQYF. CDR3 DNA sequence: TGTGCCAGCAGTTATGCCGGGGGGCTGTCCTACGAGCAGTACTTC.

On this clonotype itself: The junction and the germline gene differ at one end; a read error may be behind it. The CDR3 is CASSLAQGTGELSF. In nucleotides, the CDR3 is TGTGCCAGCAGCTTAGCTCAGGGGACCGGGGAGCTGTCTTTT. This rearrangement joins TRBV7-9 to TRBJ2-2; D possibly corresponds to TRBD1 (6 bases). This CDR3 has 14 amino acids. Germline V gene sequence: CDR1 SEHNR, CDR2 FQNEAQ (reference sequence).

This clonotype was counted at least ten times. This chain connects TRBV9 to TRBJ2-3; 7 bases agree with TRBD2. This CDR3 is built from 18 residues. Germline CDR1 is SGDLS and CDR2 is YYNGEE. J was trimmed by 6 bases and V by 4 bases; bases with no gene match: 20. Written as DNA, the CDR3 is TGTGCCAGCAGCCCTCCTGGTTTGGGGCGGGAGTCCTCCGATACGCAGTATTTT. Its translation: CASSPPGLGRESSDTQYF.

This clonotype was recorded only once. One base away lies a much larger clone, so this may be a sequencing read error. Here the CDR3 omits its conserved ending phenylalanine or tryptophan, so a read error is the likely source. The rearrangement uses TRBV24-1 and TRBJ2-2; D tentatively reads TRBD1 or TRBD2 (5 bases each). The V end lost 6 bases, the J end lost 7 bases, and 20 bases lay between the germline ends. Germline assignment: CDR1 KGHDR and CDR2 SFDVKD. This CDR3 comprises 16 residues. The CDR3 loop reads CATSTEEFGAVGELFS. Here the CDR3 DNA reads TGTGCCACCAGTACTGAAGAGTTCGGGGCAGTCGGGGAGCTGTTTTCT.

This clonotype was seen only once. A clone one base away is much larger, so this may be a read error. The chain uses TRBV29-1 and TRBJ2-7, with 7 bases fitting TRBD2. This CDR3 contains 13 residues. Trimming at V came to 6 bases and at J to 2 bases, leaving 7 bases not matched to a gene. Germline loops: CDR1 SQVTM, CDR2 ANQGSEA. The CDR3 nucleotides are TGCAGCGTAGCTGGCGGGAGCCCCTACGAGCAGTACTTC. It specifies CSVAGGSPYEQYF.

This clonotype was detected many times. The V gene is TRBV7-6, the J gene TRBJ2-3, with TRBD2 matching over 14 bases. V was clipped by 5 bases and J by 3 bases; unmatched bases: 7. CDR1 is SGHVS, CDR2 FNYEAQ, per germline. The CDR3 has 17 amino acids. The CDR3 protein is CASSVGTSGSGTDTQYF. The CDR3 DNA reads TGTGCCAGCAGCGTCGGGACTAGCGGGAGTGGGACAGATACGCAGTATTTT.

The CDR3 protein is CASSAWTGYNEQFF. As DNA, the CDR3 is TGCGCCAGCAGCGCCTGGACAGGGTACAATGAGCAGTTCTTC. The chain links TRBV5-1 to TRBJ2-1; 8 bases line up with TRBD1. Germline assignment: CDR1 SGHRS and CDR2 YFSETQ. V was pared by 4 bases and J by 4 bases, with 4 bases of the junction left unmatched. The CDR3 length is 14 residues. Complete variable domain (other parts from reference TRBV5-1 and TRBJ2-1): KAGVTQTPRYLIKTRGQQVTLSCSPISGHRSVSWYQQTPGQGLQFLFEYFSETQRNKGNFPGRFSGRQFSNSRSEMNVSTLELGDSALYLCASSAWTGYNEQFFGPGTRLTVL.

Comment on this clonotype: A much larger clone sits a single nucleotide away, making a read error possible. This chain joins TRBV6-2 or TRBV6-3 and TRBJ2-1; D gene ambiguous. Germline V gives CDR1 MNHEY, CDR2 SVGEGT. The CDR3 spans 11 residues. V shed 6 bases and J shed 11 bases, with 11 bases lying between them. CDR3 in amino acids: CASSPPVQQFF. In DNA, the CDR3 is TGTGCCAGCAGCCCGCCCGTACAGCAGTTCTTC.

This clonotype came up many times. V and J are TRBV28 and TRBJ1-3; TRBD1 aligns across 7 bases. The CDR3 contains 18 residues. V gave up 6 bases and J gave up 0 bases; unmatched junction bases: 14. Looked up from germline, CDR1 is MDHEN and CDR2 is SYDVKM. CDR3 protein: CASRSTGTAFLSGNTIYF. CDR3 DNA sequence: TGTGCCAGCAGATCCACCGGGACAGCTTTTCTCTCTGGAAACACCATATATTTT.

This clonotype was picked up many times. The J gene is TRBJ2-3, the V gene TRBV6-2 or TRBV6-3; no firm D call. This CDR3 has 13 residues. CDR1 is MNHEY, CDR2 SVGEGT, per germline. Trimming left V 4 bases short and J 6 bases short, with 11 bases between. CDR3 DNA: TGTGCCAGCAGTTTTTATGGTGACGATACGCAGTATTTT. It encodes CASSFYGDDTQYF.

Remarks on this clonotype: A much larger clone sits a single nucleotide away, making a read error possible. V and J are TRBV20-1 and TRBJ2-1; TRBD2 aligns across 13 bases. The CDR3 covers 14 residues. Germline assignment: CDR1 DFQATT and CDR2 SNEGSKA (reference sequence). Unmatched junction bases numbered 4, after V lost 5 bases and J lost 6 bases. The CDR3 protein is CSARLAGGCNEQFF. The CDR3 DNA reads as TGCAGTGCTCGACTAGCGGGAGGATGCAATGAGCAGTTCTTC.